In this sample, the clone carrying this T cell receptor (beta chain) turned up many times. Its specificity is unknown. Using its own MiXCR run on the 5' RACE reads, TCRdb lists one record per CDR3 protein. The data contain 100,000 to 150,000 distinct CDR3 sequences, roughly 6% of them singletons. The CDR3 runs to 20 residues. The germline gives CDR1 SGHRS, CDR2 YFSETQ. V lost 5 bases, J lost 2 bases, and 32 bases lay in between. The data were taken from a study of T-cell memory formation after mild COVID-19. Study observations and caveats: Among contracting clones, CD4+ were mainly CM/EM and CD8+ enriched in EMRA. CD4+ bias marked clones expanding day 15 to 37, unlike balanced contracting clones. The pre-infection memory compartment contained some responding clones, suggesting cross-reactive memory joined.

The sequence was obtained from an adult woman who had mild COVID-19 (a few samples of this study predate the infection). Cell type and time point are not known. The sequenced sample consisted of PBMCs or a T cell subset sorted from them (not recorded which). The chain uses TRBV5-1 and TRBJ2-7; either TRBD1 or TRBD2 may supply D (5 bases each). The DNA for the CDR3 is TGCGCCAGCAGTCACCGCCCGCCTGGGGGTGATACGGGGCTTACCTACGAGCAGTACTTC. Translated: CASSHRPPGGDTGLTYEQYF.